This TCR beta chain derives from a study of T cells in Graves' hyperthyroidism and ophthalmopathy. As for the study in general: Peripheral blood samples were taken at initial diagnosis, prior to any treatment.

The CDR3 totals 15 residues. Trimming took 5 bases from V and 1 from J, leaving 13 bases between them. Germline V gives CDR1 SEHNR, CDR2 FQNEAQ (reference sequence). Each 10 ml fresh peripheral blood draw supplied the PBMCs. Researchers amplified the TCR beta CDR3 regions from RNA transcripts. Carried out on the TCR CDR3, a first-round RT-PCR used the HTBI primer set. TCRdb fed the multiplex PCR reads into MiXCR, producing one record per CDR3 protein. The sample yields roughly 100,000 distinct CDR3 sequences, about 51% seen once. The TCR comes from a middle-aged woman with Graves' hyperthyroidism. Sequencing was done on a sample of blood. The chain has TRBV7-9 and TRBJ2-3; D possibly corresponds to TRBD2 (6 bases). As DNA, the CDR3 is TGTGCCAGCAGCCAGGAGGGGAGAGGCACAGATACGCAGTATTTT. Encoded protein: CASSQEGRGTDTQYF.